Following are 13 T cell receptor beta chains from one sample sequenced in a study of blood T cell repertoires in COVID-19. Sequencing was performed with immunoSEQ multiplex PCR; in TCRdb, only in-frame clones are kept and a portion is missing. The sample holds about 350,000 clones, more than 75% seen once. The sample comprised PBMCs or T cells enriched from blood (not recorded which). These TCRs come from a woman aged 30 to 39 who had recovered from COVID-19.

V and J are TRBV30 and TRBJ1-1; no firm D call. This CDR3 contains 13 residues. Germline V gene sequence: CDR1 GTSNPN, CDR2 SVGIG (reference sequence). V shed 0 bases and J shed 4 bases, with 9 bases lying between them. Here the CDR3 DNA reads TGTGCCTGGAGTGTTGCTGGGAGCACTGAAGCTTTCTTT. Translating it yields CAWSVAGSTEAFF.

The chain carries TRBV5-1 and TRBJ1-4, with a weak D call TRBD1 (6 bases). Germline lookup yields CDR1 SGHRS and CDR2 YFSETQ. Trimming shortened V by 6 bases and J by 1 base, and 10 bases separated the two germline ends. The CDR3 covers 14 residues. The CDR3 loop reads CASNSGQTNEKLFF. The CDR3, as DNA: TGCGCCAGCAACTCGGGACAAACTAATGAAAAACTGTTTTTT.

V usage is TRBV7-9 and J usage is TRBJ1-4; 9 positions agree with TRBD1. The CDR3 covers 17 residues. The germline V gene has CDR1 SEHNR and CDR2 FQNEAQ (reference sequence). Trimming at V came to 6 bases and at J to 8 bases, leaving 16 bases not matched to a gene. In nucleotides, the CDR3 is TGTGCCAGCAGTTTTAACACCATGCCGGGACAGGGAGAAAAACTGTTTTTT. Its translation is CASSFNTMPGQGEKLFF.

This clone was recorded a few times. This chain connects TRBV7-2 to TRBJ1-4; 10 bases match TRBD1. This CDR3 contains 15 residues. Germline loops: CDR1 SGHTA, CDR2 FQGNSA. After removal of 5 bases from V and 5 bases from J, the junction contained 5 bases not matched to a gene. The CDR3 spells CASSPGQGSNEKLFF. The CDR3, as DNA: TGTGCCAGCAGCCCGGGACAGGGGTCGAATGAAAAACTGTTTTTT. The entire variable domain, with the rest obtained from reference TRBV7-2 and TRBJ1-4, is as follows: GAGVSQSPSNKVTEKGKDVELRCDPISGHTALYWYRQSLGQGLEFLIYFQGNSAPDKSGLPSDRFSAERTGGSVSTLTIQRTQQEDSAVYLCASSPGQGSNEKLFFGSGTQLSVL.

This chain connects TRBV30 to TRBJ1-1; D might be TRBD1 (6 bases). V was clipped by 3 bases and J by 7 bases, with 21 bases between them. Germline CDR1 is GTSNPN and CDR2 is SVGIG (reference sequence). The CDR3 extends over 15 amino acids. The CDR3 loop is CAWSLTGTYGNEAFF. For the CDR3, the DNA is TGTGCCTGGAGCCTTACAGGGACATACGGGAATGAAGCTTTCTTT.

This chain uses TRBV24-1 with TRBJ1-6, with D perhaps matching TRBD1 (5 bases). There are 14 residues in the CDR3. V shed 2 bases and J shed 9 bases, with 10 bases lying between them. Looked up from germline, CDR1 is KGHDR and CDR2 is SFDVKD. CDR3 coding DNA: TGTGCCACCAGTGATTCGGGGGGTGGTTCACCCCTCCACTTT. Protein: CATSDSGGGSPLHF.

Comment on this clone: The same CDR3 is also encoded by other DNA sequences in this sample. The chain recombines TRBV24-1 with TRBJ1-2, with 7 bases matching TRBD1. The germline V gene has CDR1 KGHDR and CDR2 SFDVKD. CDR3 length: 12 residues. J was trimmed by 5 bases and V by 4 bases; bases with no gene match: 0. The CDR3 reads CATSEQGYGYTF. Here the CDR3 DNA reads TGTGCCACCAGTGAACAGGGGTATGGCTACACCTTC.

This chain connects TRBV30 to TRBJ2-5; no reliable D call. CDR3 length: 11 amino acids. V shed 3 bases and J shed 5 bases, with 7 bases lying between them. The V gene's germline CDR1 is GTSNPN and CDR2 SVGIG (reference sequence). The CDR3 DNA is TGTGCCTGGAGCCCTGCGGAGACCCAGTACTTC. This translates into CAWSPAETQYF.

This clone was observed a few times. This rearrangement joins TRBV2 to TRBJ1-6, with 10 bases that match TRBD1. Germline values: CDR1 SNHLY, CDR2 FYNNEI. V was pared by 6 bases and J by 7 bases, with 6 bases of the junction left unmatched. The CDR3 is 15 residues long. CDR3 nucleotide sequence: TGTGCCAGCAGCGGACAGGGGGGAGTAAATTCACCCCTCCACTTT. The encoded protein is CASSGQGGVNSPLHF.

The J gene is TRBJ2-3, the V gene TRBV10-1, with D perhaps TRBD2 (6 bases). Germline CDR1 is WNHNN and CDR2 is SYGVQD (reference sequence). CDR3 length: 14 amino acids. V shed 7 bases and J shed 0 bases, with 11 bases lying between them. CDR3 DNA sequence: TGCGCCAGCATGCAGGACTACAGCACAGATACGCAGTATTTT. Translating gives CASMQDYSTDTQYF.

CDR3 in amino acids: CASSYSALEGNYGYTF. The CDR3 DNA reads TGTGCCAGCAGTTACTCGGCGTTGGAGGGCAACTATGGCTACACCTTC. The V and J genes are TRBV6-5 and TRBJ1-2, with no clear D. The CDR3 has 16 residues. Germline CDR1 MNHEY, CDR2 SVGAGI. V was trimmed by 0 bases and J by 2 bases, leaving 13 bases between them.

This clone was counted a single time. CDR3 amino acids: CASSVGDRINEKLFF. The CDR3 DNA reads TGTGCCAGCAGCGTAGGAGACAGAATAAATGAAAAACTGTTTTTT. The chain carries TRBV9 and TRBJ1-4; possible D gene TRBD1, 5 bases. CDR3 length: 15 residues. The V and J ends lost 0 bases and 5 bases respectively, with 11 bases between them. Germline V lookup: CDR1 SGDLS, CDR2 YYNGEE.

The J gene is TRBJ1-1, the V gene TRBV7-9; 10 bases fit TRBD1. Germline V gene lookup returns CDR1 SEHNR and CDR2 FQNEAQ (reference sequence). The length of the CDR3 is 15 residues. The V and J ends lost 0 bases and 6 bases, in that order; junction bases with no gene match: 4. The CDR3 DNA sequence: TGTGCCAGCAGCTTAGCCGACAGGGGGCTGGCTGAAGCTTTCTTT. Translation gives CASSLADRGLAEAFF. Combining the CDR3 with reference TRBV7-9 and TRBJ1-1 gives the whole variable domain DTGVSQNPRHKITKRGQNVTFRCDPISEHNRLYWYRQTLGQGPEFLTYFQNEAQLEKSRLLSDRFSAERPKGSFSTLEIQRTEQGDSAMYLCASSLADRGLAEAFFGQGTRLTVV.